This T cell receptor beta chain came from a study of cytomegalovirus exposure and HLA in healthy donors. Amplification used 60 Vbeta primers and 13 Jbeta primers. TCRdb's table, derived via immunoSEQ multiplex PCR, lists solely in-frame clones and lacks some. The data show some 150,000 clones, roughly 10% seen once. The CDR3 is made up of 11 amino acids. V lost 3 bases to trimming and J lost 7 bases, with 7 bases between them. Germline V gene lookup returns CDR1 DFQATT and CDR2 SNEGSKA (reference sequence). This clone has just a few counts. The V and J genes are TRBV20-1 and TRBJ1-3, with D uncertain. This clonotype was sampled from a male donor in good health and CMV-seronegative. Sequenced: PBMCs. The CDR3 nucleotides are TGCAGTGCTAGTCTTAGCAACACCATATATTTT. Protein sequence: CSASLSNTIYF.